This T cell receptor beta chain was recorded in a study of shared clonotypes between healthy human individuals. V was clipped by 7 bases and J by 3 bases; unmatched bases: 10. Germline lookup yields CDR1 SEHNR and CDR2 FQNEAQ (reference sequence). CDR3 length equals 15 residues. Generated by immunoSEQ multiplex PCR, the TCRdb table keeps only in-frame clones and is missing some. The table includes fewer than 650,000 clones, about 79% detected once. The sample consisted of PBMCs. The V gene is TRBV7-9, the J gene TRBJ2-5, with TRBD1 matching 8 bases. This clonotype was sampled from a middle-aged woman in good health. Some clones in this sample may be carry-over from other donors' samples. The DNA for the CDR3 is TGTGCCAGCAATACCCCGGGACAGGCCGAAGAGACCCAGTACTTC. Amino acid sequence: CASNTPGQAEETQYF.